One sample yielded the 26 T cell receptor beta chains listed below, sequenced in a study of blood T cell repertoires in COVID-19. Repertoires were generated with immunoSEQ multiplex PCR, while TCRdb's copy carries only in-frame clones and drops some. The table shows more than 300,000 clones, with more than 85% occurring only once. The material sequenced was PBMCs or T cells enriched from blood (not recorded which). Receptors originate from a woman under 40 who had recovered from COVID-19.

This chain joins TRBV5-1 and TRBJ1-2; 10 nucleotides align to TRBD1. Germline V gene lookup returns CDR1 SGHRS and CDR2 YFSETQ. The CDR3 runs 16 residues. J lost 4 bases, V lost 0 bases, and 6 bases had no gene match. Written as DNA, the CDR3 is TGCGCCAGCAGCTTGGGCGGGACAGGGGAAGGCTATGGCTACACCTTC. Amino acids: CASSLGGTGEGYGYTF.

About this clone: An end of the junction does not agree with germline; a read error may underlie this. V is TRBV14 and J is TRBJ2-5; D possibly corresponds to TRBD2 (6 bases). This CDR3 contains 13 residues. Germline V gives CDR1 SGHDN, CDR2 FVKESK. The CDR3, as DNA: TGTGCCAGCACCCAAGGGAGGTGGGAGACCCAGTACTTC. It codes for CASTQGRWETQYF.

This clone was picked up one time. V usage is TRBV12-3 or TRBV12-4 and J usage is TRBJ2-2; D remains ambiguous. Trimming cost V 2 bases and J 5 bases, with 6 bases left between them. The CDR3 is 13 residues long. The CDR3 DNA follows: TGTGCCAGCAGTTTAAGCCGGACCGGGGAGCTGTTTTTT. Translating it yields CASSLSRTGELFF.

The chain couples TRBV27 to TRBJ2-2; D gene unclear. V gave up 6 bases and J gave up 0 bases, with 8 bases separating them. This CDR3 spans 14 amino acids. Germline V CDR1 and CDR2: MNHEY, SMNVEV (reference sequence). CDR3: CASREPPNTGELFF. CDR3 DNA sequence: TGTGCCAGCAGGGAGCCCCCGAACACCGGGGAGCTGTTTTTT.

The chain uses TRBV6-5 and TRBJ2-7; D not resolved. CDR1 MNHEY and CDR2 SVGAGI come from the germline V gene. Trimming cost V 0 bases and J 3 bases, with 9 bases left between them. The CDR3 contains 14 residues. CDR3 coding DNA: TGTGCCAGCAGTTACTCGACACGGTACTACGAGCAGTACTTC. Protein product: CASSYSTRYYEQYF.

The genes are TRBV30 and TRBJ1-5; 9 bases line up with TRBD1. CDR1 is GTSNPN and CDR2 is SVGIG in the germline V gene (reference sequence). This CDR3 has 17 amino acids. Trimming at V came to 2 bases and at J to 0 bases, leaving 8 bases not matched to a gene. The CDR3 DNA is TGTGCCTGGAGTCCCGGGACAGGGACTTATAGCAATCAGCCCCAGCATTTT. Amino acids: CAWSPGTGTYSNQPQHF.

The rearrangement links TRBV2 to TRBJ1-4; TRBD1 might be the D (6 bases). The germline CDR1 and CDR2 sequences are SNHLY and FYNNEI. CDR3 length equals 14 residues. V lost 3 bases and J lost 11, with 16 bases in between. CDR3 in DNA: TGTGCCAGCAGTGATTGGGCAGGGGCTGGGAAACTGTTTTTT. Residues: CASSDWAGAGKLFF.

This chain links TRBV6-5 with TRBJ2-7; 8 positions agree with TRBD1. The germline CDR1 and CDR2 sequences are MNHEY and SVGAGI. V shed 6 bases and J 5 bases; nucleotides not matched to a gene: 12. This CDR3 is built from 15 residues. The CDR3 coding sequence is TGTGCCAGCAGCTTAGGAAGGACAGGGTCGAACGAGCAGTACTTC. It encodes CASSLGRTGSNEQYF.

The chain is built from TRBV6-5 and TRBJ2-7; D is perhaps TRBD1 (5 bases). The V gene's germline CDR1 is MNHEY and CDR2 SVGAGI. Trimming cost V 10 bases and J 2 bases, with 15 bases left between them. The CDR3 is 13 residues long. CDR3 loop: CATAPDSPYEQYF. DNA for the CDR3: TGTGCCACCGCCCCCGACAGTCCCTACGAGCAGTACTTC.

This clone was detected a few times. J is TRBJ2-4 and V is TRBV4-2; the match to TRBD2 covers 7 bases. V dropped 0 bases and J dropped 1; count of bases not matched to a gene: 0. The CDR3 is made up of 15 amino acids. The germline gives CDR1 LGHNA, CDR2 YNFKEQ. The CDR3 protein is CASSQEGGAKNIQYF. The DNA for the CDR3 is TGTGCCAGCAGCCAAGAGGGGGGGGCCAAAAACATTCAGTACTTC.

The gene calls are TRBV25-1 and TRBJ1-2; D perhaps matches TRBD1 (6 bases). CDR1 MGHDK and CDR2 SYGVNS come from the germline V gene. V dropped 10 bases and J dropped 8 bases, with 17 bases sitting between them. The CDR3 is 12 residues long. CDR3 nucleotides: TGTGCCACCCGAGGGGGAGGGAAAGGCTACACCTTC. Amino acids: CATRGGGKGYTF.

The genes are TRBV28 and TRBJ1-2; D remains unclear. The V and J ends lost 3 bases and 2 bases respectively, with 7 bases between them. The germline V gene has CDR1 MDHEN and CDR2 SYDVKM. There are 13 residues in the CDR3. The CDR3 bases are TGTGCCAGCAGTTTGAGTGAGAACTATGGCTACACCTTC. It translates to CASSLSENYGYTF.

The rearrangement joins TRBV6-5 to TRBJ1-3; 10 bases map to TRBD1. The length of the CDR3 is 16 residues. V lost 0 bases and J lost 4; bases outside the gene matches: 3. CDR1 and CDR2 (germline): MNHEY, SVGAGI. CDR3 in DNA: TGTGCCAGCAGTTACTCACGACAGGGGGCCGGAAACACCATATATTTT. Amino acids: CASSYSRQGAGNTIYF.

The chain joins TRBV9 to TRBJ2-2; 8 bases match TRBD2. In germline, CDR1 is SGDLS, CDR2 YYNGEE. The CDR3 covers 16 residues. J lost 1 base, V lost 3 bases, and 5 bases had no gene match. The CDR3 sequence: CASSGSGSWNTGELFF. The CDR3 coding sequence is TGTGCCAGCAGCGGAAGCGGGAGTTGGAACACCGGGGAGCTGTTTTTT.

This chain uses TRBV7-3 with TRBJ2-3; TRBD2 is a possible D gene (5 bases). CDR1 is SGHTA and CDR2 is FQGTGA in the germline V gene. Between the trimmed V and J ends, which lost 5 bases and 7 bases, there was a span of 16 bases. The CDR3 runs to 14 residues. For the CDR3, the DNA is TGTGCCAGCAGCCCTACCGGGAACCCGAATACGCAGTATTTT. It is translated as CASSPTGNPNTQYF.

The chain has TRBV28 and TRBJ2-3; 8 bases line up with TRBD2. The germline gives CDR1 MDHEN, CDR2 SYDVKM. With 4 bases clipped from V and 2 bases from J, the junction kept 8 bases outside the gene matches. The length of the CDR3 is 16 residues. CDR3: CASSSPAGVATDTQYF. CDR3 DNA sequence: TGTGCCAGCAGTTCTCCAGCGGGGGTTGCCACAGATACGCAGTATTTT.

The V and J genes are TRBV20-1 and TRBJ2-7; D is undetermined. V lost 7 bases and J 5 bases, leaving 3 bases between the germline ends. CDR1 is DFQATT, CDR2 SNEGSKA, per germline (reference sequence). There are 8 residues in the CDR3. CDR3 sequence: CSGDEQYF. In DNA form, the CDR3 reads TGCAGTGGCGACGAGCAGTACTTC.

This clone appeared a single time. V gene TRBV4-2 combines with J gene TRBJ1-1, with 8 bases matching TRBD1. V shed 1 base and J 2 bases; nucleotides not matched to a gene: 6. The germline CDR1 and CDR2 sequences are LGHNA and YNFKEQ. This CDR3 comprises 16 residues. The CDR3 region is CASSQADRGGNTEAFF. As DNA, the CDR3 is TGTGCCAGCAGCCAAGCTGACAGGGGCGGAAACACTGAAGCTTTCTTT.

This chain uses TRBV27 with TRBJ1-4, with D maybe TRBD1 (5 bases). V was trimmed by 3 bases and J by 7 bases, leaving 12 bases between them. The germline V gene encodes CDR1 MNHEY and CDR2 SMNVEV (reference sequence). The CDR3 covers 14 residues. This CDR3 is CASSFLGLSEKLFF. In nucleotides, the CDR3 is TGTGCCAGCAGTTTTTTGGGGCTCAGTGAAAAACTGTTTTTT. Full variable domain (outside the CDR3, taken from reference TRBV27 and TRBJ1-4): EAQVTQNPRYLITVTGKKLTVTCSQNMNHEYMSWYRQDPGLGLRQIYYSMNVEVTDKGDVPEGYKVSRKEKRNFPLILESPSPNQTSLYFCASSFLGLSEKLFFGSGTQLSVL.

The V gene is TRBV18, the J gene TRBJ2-7; TRBD2 is a possible D gene (6 bases). V was trimmed by 1 base and J by 6 bases, leaving 13 bases between them. The CDR3 is 14 residues long. Germline V CDR1 and CDR2: KGHSH, LQKENI. CDR3 coding DNA: TGTGCCAGCTCACCACAGGGAGGAGGTAGCGAGCAGTACTTC. Protein: CASSPQGGGSEQYF.

This clone came up once. The V and J genes are TRBV9 and TRBJ1-1, with D possibly TRBD1 on 5 matching bases. The CDR3 runs to 14 residues. The germline V gene has CDR1 SGDLS and CDR2 YYNGEE. The V and J ends lost 3 bases and 0 bases respectively, with 9 bases between them. The CDR3, as DNA: TGTGCCAGCAGCGCGGGACTCATGAACACTGAAGCTTTCTTT. Translation: CASSAGLMNTEAFF.

The rearrangement joins TRBV7-2 to TRBJ1-6; D gene ambiguous. There are 15 residues in the CDR3. The V and J ends lost 5 bases and 6 bases respectively, with 14 bases between them. Germline CDR1 SGHTA, CDR2 FQGNSA. The CDR3 DNA reads TGTGCCAGCAGCCAGGCGGGAGCTAGTAATTCACCCCTCCACTTT. Encoded protein: CASSQAGASNSPLHF.

As for this clone: The same CDR3 arises from other DNA sequences in this sample as well. The chain uses TRBV29-1 and TRBJ1-1; D ambiguous. This CDR3 spans 10 amino acids. Germline CDR1 SQVTM, CDR2 ANQGSEA. The V gene lost 4 bases and the J gene lost 3 bases, with 3 bases spanning the gap. For the CDR3, the DNA is TGCAGCGTTGCCGACACTGAAGCTTTCTTT. It codes for CSVADTEAFF.

The chain has TRBV5-8 and TRBJ1-6; 7 bases agree with TRBD1. V shed 3 bases, J shed 9 bases, and the junction held 3 bases outside the gene matches. This CDR3 comprises 13 residues. CDR1 and CDR2 from the germline V gene are SGHTS and YDEGEE. CDR3 sequence reads: CASSSDRVSPLHF. In nucleotides, the CDR3 is TGTGCCAGCAGCTCCGACAGGGTTTCACCCCTCCACTTT.

The chain links TRBV11-3 to TRBJ2-3; TRBD2 matches at 8 bases. The CDR3 is 15 residues long. Trimming took 2 bases from V and 4 from J; bases not matched to a gene: 5. Germline CDR1 reads SGHNT; CDR2 reads YENEEA. The CDR3 nucleotides are TGTGCCAGCAGCTTACGCGGGAGGTTAGCAGATACGCAGTATTTT. Amino acid sequence: CASSLRGRLADTQYF.

CDR3 nucleotides: TGTGCCAGTAGCCCCAAGGGGGGGTGGGCAACAACTACCGGGGAGCTGTTTTTT. This translates into CASSPKGGWATTTGELFF. This chain links TRBV19 with TRBJ2-2; D is perhaps TRBD2 (7 bases). Germline assignment: CDR1 LNHDA and CDR2 SQIVND (reference sequence). The CDR3 runs 18 residues. Trimming removed 6 bases from V and 5 bases from J, with 25 bases in between.